This T cell receptor beta chain came from a study of PD-1 blockade in classical Hodgkin lymphoma. The sample holds a few counts of this clone. The antigen is unknown. Every patient had relapsed following autologous stem cell transplantation, and cohorts differed in brentuximab vedotin exposure. Patients' outcomes at their best amounted to complete response, partial response or progressive disease. V was trimmed by 0 bases and J by 1 base, leaving 8 bases between them. This CDR3 has 15 amino acids. From germline, CDR1 is MNHEY and CDR2 SMNVEV (reference sequence). TCRdb's copy holds only in-frame clones and misses some; the assay was immunoSEQ multiplex PCR. The sample has 20,000 or so clones; around 67% are singletons. Study outcomes and limitations: Patients who responded completely had about the same baseline diversity as newly diagnosed patients. Reasons behind the repertoire differences stay unclear, perhaps disease activity or earlier therapy.

The rearrangement uses TRBV27 and TRBJ2-3; D ambiguous. The receptor comes from a human donor with classical Hodgkin lymphoma. Sequenced material: peripheral blood mononuclear cells (PBMCs), taken before the second cycle of nivolumab. The CDR3 bases are TGTGCCAGCAGTTTATCCGGGTCGCGCACAGATACGCAGTATTTT. Amino acids: CASSLSGSRTDTQYF.